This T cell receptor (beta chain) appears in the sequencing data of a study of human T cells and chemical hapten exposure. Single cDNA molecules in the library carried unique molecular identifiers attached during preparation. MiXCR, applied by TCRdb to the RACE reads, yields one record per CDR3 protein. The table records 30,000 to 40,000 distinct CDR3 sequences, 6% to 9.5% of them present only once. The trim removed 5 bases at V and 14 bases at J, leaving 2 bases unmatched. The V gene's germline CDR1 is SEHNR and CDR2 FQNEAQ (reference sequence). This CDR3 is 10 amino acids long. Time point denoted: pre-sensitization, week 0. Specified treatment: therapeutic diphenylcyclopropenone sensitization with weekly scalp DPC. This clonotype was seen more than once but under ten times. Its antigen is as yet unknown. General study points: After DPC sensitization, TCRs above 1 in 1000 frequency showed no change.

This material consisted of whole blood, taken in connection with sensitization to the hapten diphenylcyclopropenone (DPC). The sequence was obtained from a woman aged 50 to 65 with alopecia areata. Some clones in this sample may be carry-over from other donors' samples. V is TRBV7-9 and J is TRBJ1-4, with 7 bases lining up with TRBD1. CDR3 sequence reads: CASSGTALFF. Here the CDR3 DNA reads TGTGCCAGCAGCGGGACAGCTCTGTTTTTT.